Following are 28 T cell receptor beta chains from one sample sequenced in a study of tumor and adjacent non-tumor tissue in lung cancer. A modified ARM-PCR protocol with three rounds of nested PCR amplified TCRbeta. TCRdb analysed the multiplex PCR reads with MiXCR anew, one entry per CDR3 protein. Altogether 200,000 to 250,000 distinct CDR3 sequences are present, 70% to 75% being singletons, with the ten largest covering about 25%. RNA was extracted from bulk tissue without any cell sorting. The sample consisted of lung tumor tissue. The receptors come from a man in his 60s with non-small cell lung cancer.

This clonotype was seen just once. A much larger clone sits a single nucleotide away, making a read error possible. The gene calls are TRBV20-1 and TRBJ2-7; 9 positions match TRBD2. CDR1 is DFQATT and CDR2 is SNEGSKA in the germline V gene (reference sequence). CDR3 length: 14 residues. The CDR3 region is CTAVAGGSPYEQYF. The CDR3, as DNA: TGCACTGCGGTTGCGGGAGGGTCTCCCTACGAGCAGTACTTC.

For this clonotype: One end of the junction fails to match germline, which may point to a read error. V and J are TRBV6-6 and TRBJ1-1, with D unclear. In germline, CDR1 is MNHNY, CDR2 SVGAGI (reference sequence). CDR3 length: 13 residues. This CDR3 is CASSYNDGTEGFF. The CDR3 bases are TGTGCCAGTAGTTACAACGACGGAACTGAAGGTTTCTTT.

This clonotype was detected many times. This chain uses TRBV28 with TRBJ1-1; D ambiguous. CDR3 length: 12 residues. V lost 6 bases to trimming and J lost 0 bases, with 5 bases between them. The V gene's germline CDR1 is MDHEN and CDR2 SYDVKM. The chain's CDR3 is CASSFMNTEAFF. The CDR3 coding sequence is TGTGCCAGCAGCTTTATGAACACTGAAGCTTTCTTT.

This clonotype was seen a few times. CDR3 bases: TGTGCCAGCACCCCAGGGGACACGAACACTGAAGCTTTCTTT. This sequence encodes CASTPGDTNTEAFF. V and J are TRBV28 and TRBJ1-1; possibly TRBD1 for D (6 bases). This CDR3 comprises 14 residues. The V gene's germline CDR1 is MDHEN and CDR2 SYDVKM. Trimming pared 7 bases from V and 1 base from J, leaving 13 bases between.

The chain is built from TRBV6-2 or TRBV6-3 and TRBJ2-6; D unresolved. Trimming shortened V by 7 bases and J by 4 bases, and 8 bases separated the two germline ends. Per germline, CDR1 MNHEY and CDR2 SVGEGT. The CDR3 length is 13 residues. The CDR3 DNA is TGTGCCAGCACCCTAGTGGGGGCCAACGTCCTGACTTTC. Translated, it gives CASTLVGANVLTF.

The J gene is TRBJ1-1, the V gene TRBV4-3; D is ambiguous. Per germline, CDR1 LGHNA and CDR2 YSLEER. The CDR3 spans 12 residues. The DNA for the CDR3 is TGCGCTAGCTCGAGGTATGTGACTGAAGCTTTCTTT. This sequence encodes CASSRYVTEAFF.

This clonotype was counted between two and nine times. The genes are TRBV6-1 and TRBJ1-1, with 8 nucleotides matching TRBD1. Germline lookup yields CDR1 MNHNS and CDR2 SASEGT. This CDR3 has 14 amino acids. J lost 8 bases, V lost 3 bases, and 8 bases had no gene match. The CDR3 region is CASSEPGQASEAFF. CDR3 coding DNA: TGTGCCAGCAGTGAGCCGGGACAGGCTTCGGAAGCTTTCTTT.

This clonotype came up many times. The chain uses TRBV20-1 and TRBJ2-1; 11 bases line up with TRBD2. Trimming removed 3 bases from V and 7 bases from J; junction bases left unmatched: 14. The CDR3 extends over 17 amino acids. In germline, CDR1 is DFQATT, CDR2 SNEGSKA (reference sequence). The CDR3 DNA is TGCAGTGCTAGGACGGTTATTAGCGGGGGGGCCGTAAATGAGCAGTTCTTC. This sequence encodes CSARTVISGGAVNEQFF.

At least ten counts were recorded for this clonotype. This sequence joins TRBV29-1 and TRBJ2-5; no clear D. CDR3 length: 12 amino acids. Per germline, CDR1 SQVTM and CDR2 ANQGSEA. V lost 7 bases and J 5 bases, leaving 14 bases between the germline ends. The CDR3 reads CSGQRNRETQYF. The CDR3 DNA reads TGCAGCGGCCAACGGAATAGGGAGACCCAGTACTTC.

As concerns this clonotype: The junction departs from germline at one end; a sequencing error may be responsible. This chain uses TRBV20-1 with TRBJ2-2, with 8 nucleotides matching TRBD2. The CDR3 has 15 residues. Per germline, CDR1 DFQATT and CDR2 SNEGSKA (reference sequence). CDR3 protein: CSARRISGNGGELYF. CDR3 nucleotide sequence: TGCAGTGCTAGAAGGATTAGCGGGAATGGGGGGGAGCTGTATTTT.

The chain carries TRBV12-3 or TRBV12-4 and TRBJ1-4; maybe TRBD1 (6 bases). The CDR3 length is 14 residues. V lost 5 bases, J lost 0 bases, and 7 bases lay in between. For the CDR3, the DNA is TGTGCCAGCAGTCGACAGGCAACTAATGAAAAACTGTTTTTT. Protein sequence: CASSRQATNEKLFF.

The rearrangement joins TRBV29-1 to TRBJ2-1; D is ambiguous. This CDR3 is 12 amino acids long. In germline, CDR1 is SQVTM, CDR2 ANQGSEA. Trimming shortened V by 8 bases and J by 5 bases, and 13 bases separated the two germline ends. The chain's CDR3 is CSFIPGDNEQFF. The CDR3 DNA is TGCAGCTTCATTCCGGGCGACAATGAGCAGTTCTTC.

Ten or more counts support this clonotype. The chain joins TRBV29-1 to TRBJ2-1, with 12 bases that match TRBD2. Trimming cost V 4 bases and J 4 bases; bases outside gene matches: 5. In germline, CDR1 is SQVTM, CDR2 ANQGSEA. This CDR3 has 15 amino acids. The CDR3 reads CSVGGLAGPYNEQFF. The CDR3 region has the DNA TGCAGCGTTGGGGGACTAGCGGGTCCTTACAATGAGCAGTTCTTC.

This chain joins TRBV6-1 and TRBJ2-2; 7 nucleotides match TRBD2. Germline V gene data show CDR1 as MNHNS and CDR2 as SASEGT. The V segment lost 9 bases and the J segment 2 bases; nucleotides outside the gene matches: 12. There are 16 residues in the CDR3. CDR3 in amino acids: CASSAGTNSNTGELFF. In DNA form, the CDR3 reads TGTGCCAGTAGCGCCGGGACTAACTCTAACACCGGGGAGCTGTTTTTT.

This clonotype came up a few times. Germline is not matched at one junction end, which may reflect a read error. The chain couples TRBV11-3 to TRBJ2-1, with no clear D. This CDR3 is built from 16 residues. Germline V gene lookup returns CDR1 SGHNT and CDR2 YENEEA. The CDR3 protein is CTSSLAVGLTYNEQFF. The CDR3 nucleotides are TGTACCAGCAGCCTTGCGGTCGGGCTCACTTACAATGAGCAGTTCTTC.

This clonotype was seen a single time. Germline is not matched at one junction end, which may reflect a read error. The rearrangement uses TRBV20-1 and TRBJ2-2; 7 bases match TRBD2. Germline values: CDR1 DFQATT, CDR2 SNEGSKA (reference sequence). This CDR3 contains 15 residues. The CDR3 sequence: CDASSGGGGAGELFF. The CDR3 DNA sequence: TGCGATGCGTCCTCTGGCGGGGGAGGAGCCGGGGAACTGTTTTTT.

This clonotype was observed a few times. This CDR3 fails to terminate in the conserved phenylalanine or tryptophan, so it likely reflects a read error. J is TRBJ2-1 and V is TRBV11-2; D unresolved. Per germline, CDR1 SGHAT and CDR2 FQNNGV. Between the trimmed V and J ends, which lost 0 bases and 4 bases, there was a span of 7 bases. The length of the CDR3 is 14 residues. The CDR3 region is CASSLEGSYNEQFL. As DNA, the CDR3 is TGTGCCAGCAGCTTAGAGGGCTCGTACAATGAGCAGTTCTTG.

Note on this clonotype: The junction does not match germline at one end; this may be a read error. This chain uses TRBV20-1 with TRBJ2-1; the D call may be TRBD1 or TRBD2 (5 bases each). The germline CDR1 and CDR2 sequences are DFQATT and SNEGSKA (reference sequence). The CDR3 runs to 16 residues. The CDR3 DNA is TGCAGTGCTAGACCCTCCACTAGAGGGGCCTACAATGAGCGGTTCTTC. This sequence encodes CSARPSTRGAYNERFF.

A note on this clonotype: The CDR3 end shows no conserved phenylalanine or tryptophan, and so a read error is likely. The chain carries TRBV6-1 and TRBJ2-7, with a tentative D call TRBD1 (5 bases). The CDR3 covers 13 residues. Germline values: CDR1 MNHNS, CDR2 SASEGT. The V end was cut by 1 base, the J end by 5 bases, with 9 bases between. CDR3 DNA sequence: TGTGCCAGCAGTGAAGTTCCCAGGGACGAGCAGTACTAC. Encoded protein: CASSEVPRDEQYY.

On this clonotype itself: This likely comes from a read error, as the CDR3 has no conserved phenylalanine or tryptophan at its end. This chain links TRBV5-6 with TRBJ2-4, with TRBD2 as a possible D gene (8 bases). Trimming removed 5 bases at V and 9 bases at J, with 24 bases between. The CDR3 contains 16 residues. Looked up from germline, CDR1 is SGHDT and CDR2 is YYEEEE. CDR3 nucleotide sequence: TGTGCCAGCAGGGAGTGGGGACAGAGCGGGAGTGGCATTCAGTACCTC. Its protein product is CASREWGQSGSGIQYL.

In the case of this clonotype: A much larger clonotype is one base distant, so this may be a read error. This CDR3 fails to terminate in the conserved phenylalanine or tryptophan, so it likely reflects a read error. The genes are TRBV12-3 or TRBV12-4 and TRBJ2-6; D unresolved. Trimming removed 6 bases from V and 0 bases from J, with 6 bases in between. The CDR3 length is 14 residues. The chain's CDR3 is CASSHSSGANVLTI. The CDR3, as DNA: TGTGCCAGCAGCCACAGCTCTGGGGCCAACGTCCTGACTATC.

Regarding this clonotype: It is likely a read error, because the conserved phenylalanine at the end of the CDR3 is missing. Because the CDR3's place on the DNA is in doubt, the DNA is left out and the CDR3 is given as listed by TCRdb. This chain joins TRBV11-3 and TRBJ1-6. The CDR3 extends over 15 residues, inclusive of both ends. Germline-derived CDR1 and CDR2 are SGHNT and YENEEA. The CDR3 is CASSPRSTYNSPFHC.

The V gene is TRBV6-1, the J gene TRBJ1-2; D remains ambiguous. Germline CDR1 reads MNHNS; CDR2 reads SASEGT. Trimming pared 6 bases from V and 5 bases from J, leaving 10 bases between. The CDR3 is 12 residues long. CDR3 residues: CASSLGPYGYTF. The DNA for the CDR3 is TGTGCCAGCAGCCTTGGACCTTATGGCTACACCTTC.

Written as DNA, the CDR3 is TGTGCCAGCAGCCAAGATAGGGACTTGTCCACCGGGGAGCTGTTTTTT. Encoded protein: CASSQDRDLSTGELFF. The rearrangement joins TRBV4-2 to TRBJ2-2, with a weak D call TRBD2 (6 bases). V was trimmed by 0 bases and J by 4 bases, leaving 12 bases between them. This CDR3 is 16 amino acids long. Germline V lookup: CDR1 LGHNA, CDR2 YNFKEQ.

A few counts support this clonotype. The DNA for the CDR3 is TGCAGTGCTAGAGACCAGCCCATGTCGAACACTGAAGCTTTCTTT. Protein sequence: CSARDQPMSNTEAFF. The chain joins TRBV20-1 to TRBJ1-1; D uncertain. Trimming took off 0 bases at V and 1 base at J, with 12 bases between the two ends. The CDR3 runs 15 residues. The germline V gene encodes CDR1 DFQATT and CDR2 SNEGSKA (reference sequence).

On this clonotype itself: Mismatch with germline at one junction end may stem from a read error. The genes are TRBV5-6 and TRBJ2-3, with D maybe TRBD2 (5 bases). This CDR3 is built from 13 residues. Germline V CDR1 and CDR2: SGHDT, YYEEEE. CDR3 DNA: TGTGCCAGCGGCTTGGACTTCAGGGATACGCAGTATTTT. This codes for CASGLDFRDTQYF. The full variable domain, in which reference TRBV5-6 and TRBJ2-3 provide the parts outside the CDR3, is DAGVTQSPTHLIKTRGQQVTLRCSPKSGHDTVSWYQQALGQGPQFIFQYYEEEERQRGNFPDRFSGHQFPNYSSELNVNALLLGDSALYLCASGLDFRDTQYFGPGTRLTVL.

Comments on this clonotype: This sequence may be a read error, since a much larger clone differs from it by one base. The chain is built from TRBV29-1 and TRBJ2-3; possibly TRBD1 for D (6 bases). Germline CDR1 is SQVTM and CDR2 is ANQGSEA. CDR3 size: 12 residues. V was clipped by 3 bases and J by 5 bases, with 9 bases between them. This chain's CDR3 is CSVDRGIDTQYF. The CDR3 coding sequence is TGCAGCGTTGACAGGGGCATAGATACGCAGTATTTT.

This CDR3 reads CASSLDSGPLHF. In DNA form, the CDR3 reads TGTGCCAGCAGCTTGGACAGCGGACCCCTCCACTTT. J is TRBJ1-6 and V is TRBV5-4; no firm D call. Germline V gene lookup returns CDR1 SGHNT and CDR2 YYREEE (reference sequence). With 0 bases removed from V and 12 bases from J, the gap between germline ends came to 7 bases. The length of the CDR3 is 12 residues.